This T cell receptor beta chain was sequenced during a study of cytomegalovirus exposure and HLA in healthy donors (dated by TCRdb to about 2017). For the wider study: According to an earlier analysis of 550 to 700 of the donors, some 170 million T cells yielded some 120 million unique TCR beta sequences and about 300 Gb of sequence data. All discovery cohort repertoires had been generated using a single sequencing platform. Of the roughly 400 genotyped donors, 65% to 90% fell in the genetic ancestry cluster associated with self-reported Caucasian donors. Class I and class II HLA loci were covered by the typing at four-digit resolution. Approximately 300 gigabases of sequencing data and 75 million to 85 million unique TCR sequences made up an early release that covered some 640 HLA-typed donors. The T cell repertoires of some 670 subjects were profiled by immunosequencing and related to cytomegalovirus serostatus. To predict cytomegalovirus infection status, the study brought together high-throughput TCR immunosequencing, statistical association of individual TCRs with disease status, and machine learning. A later analysis re-examined previously published TCR beta repertoires from roughly 720 donors and added high-resolution HLA genotyping to investigate patterns of TCR occurrence. Donor age, sex, ethnicity and CMV serostatus were collected together with the repertoire data. Because of strong linkage in the cohort, a handful of DR-DQ haplotypes were treated as single units for association and clustering. To decide whether each TCR beta V gene segment behaved as functional or pseudogenic, an earlier analysis of some 600 of the donors relied on high-throughput TCR beta sequencing. In addition to the first cohort of 666 subjects, a separate validation cohort of 120 different subjects was used. The later analysis used no new phenotypic data to find candidate immune exposures, relying instead on TCR beta sequences and their occurrence across donors. The study aimed to test whether cataloging public T cell receptors could reveal signatures of past pathogen exposure. A later genetic analysis used genome-wide SNP genotypes for about 60% of the 666 donors, treating that subset as a discovery cohort. Among about 400 genotyped donors of the cohort, an average of roughly 230,000 unique TCR beta nucleotide sequences was sequenced per donor, of which roughly 17% were non-productive. The number of donors typed differed by locus, with roughly 629-640 for A, B, C, DRB1 and DQB1, roughly 520 for DQA1, about 610 for DPA1, and roughly 450 for DPB1.

This clone is a singleton in its sample. Its antigen is unknown. It has no much larger one-base neighbor in the sample; base qualities were not kept. The cohort consisted of 670 or so healthy bone marrow donors. At the time of sampling, all cohort members were nominally healthy, though unrecorded immune exposures were likely present. The donor was CMV seronegative and belonged to the group of 320 or so seronegative cohort members. Every donor gave a peripheral blood sample, and the peripheral blood mononuclear cells from that sample were used for TCR beta sequencing. Genomic DNA extraction from the blood cell samples was performed with the Qiagen DNeasy Blood Extraction Kit. What the work shows at the level of the full study, not this receptor alone: Roughly uniform sequencing depth across donors was assumed in presence/absence analyses, although this assumption may not hold. In a later analysis, 15,000 to 20,000 TCR beta sequences were associated with specific HLA alleles at a false discovery rate of 0.05. Most TCR sequences were seen in very few donors, while some public TCRs were found in many individuals. In an earlier analysis of a few hundred of the donors, most TCR beta V segments were observed in productive rearrangements about 90% or about 30% of the time, broadly matching IMGT annotations. Several of the top co-occurrence clusters appeared to be linked to parvovirus B19, influenza, CMV and Epstein-Barr virus, according to a later analysis. CMV serostatus was the only immune exposure information available for the cohort. A further reported finding was that TCR beta sequences accurately predicted the HLA-A and HLA-B alleles for most subjects in the first cohort. A group of highly shared sequence variants was considered likely to be a technical artifact of the sequencing pipeline. When HLA alleles, especially DR and DQ, strongly co-occurred, attributing TCR associations to individual alleles was difficult. The classifier was reported to diagnose cytomegalovirus status with high specificity and sensitivity in both the original cohort and the validation cohort. Because counts were too low, roughly 18 rarely observed V segments, including chromosome 9 orphons, were left out of the earlier analysis of some 600 of the donors. Three of the identified cytomegalovirus-associated TCR beta chains were confirmed in vitro to be specific for cytomegalovirus antigens. The cohort was sequenced for TCR beta chains only, and without alpha or paired-chain data the features that could be detected were limited. In a later analysis, TCR association rates were found to vary across HLA loci, with the most associated TCRs seen for DRB1 alleles and the fewest for HLA-C alleles. It was suggested by the authors that the approach could potentially be generalized to other disease states and immunological phenotypes. In a later analysis, HLA-associated TCR beta chains showed more clonal expansion and lower generation probabilities than non-associated chains that were equally common. A later genetic analysis associated a missense DCLRE1C variant with V-gene and J-gene trimming of TCR beta chains, and an independent cohort replicated the association. Linkage disequilibrium might explain the correlated functional status among segregating V segments, but an unknown experimental factor could not be excluded. A later genetic analysis reported fewer N-insertions in productive TCRs among donors in an Asian-associated ancestry cluster than the approximately 670-donor mean. Most CMV-associated TCR beta chains appeared to be HLA-restricted in a later analysis, and the HLA associations seemed to be driven largely by CMV exposure. The study listed 150 to 200 TCR beta chains as associated with cytomegalovirus. Because some donors lacked HLA typing at each locus, the association tests relied only on the typed subset.

Library method: the immunoSEQ multiplex PCR assay. For the multiplex PCR, a mixture combining 60 forward primers for TCR Vbeta segments and 13 reverse primers for TCR Jbeta segments was used. Amplification of the CDR3 region of rearranged TCR beta genes was performed with a multiplex PCR assay on genomic DNA. The Illumina HiSeq System was used to sequence the amplified TCR beta libraries as 87-base-pair reads. As for the original processing: In a later analysis, tens of millions of unique TCR beta chains were counted across the 500 to 700 repertoires, and roughly 11 million of these chains were shared by at least two donors. To remove PCR and sequencing errors, raw reads were error-corrected and collapsed into unique sequences using a nearest-neighbor algorithm that merged closely related sequences. To assign V, D and J gene segments, CDR3 sequences were aligned to IMGT reference sequences. Each retained sequence needed at least a six-nucleotide match to both a V gene segment and a J gene segment. A rearrangement counted as productive if the CDR3 had no stop codons and remained in frame with V and J, and every other rearrangement counted as non-productive. CDR3 was defined according to IMGT convention as the region running from the second conserved V-encoded cysteine to the conserved J-encoded phenylalanine. In an earlier analysis of 550 to 650 of the donors, sequences lacking an unambiguous match to a single V gene segment were excluded. In an earlier analysis of about 590 of the donors, a V segment was called functional when productive rearrangements were above 56.7%, and segregating when the standard deviation between donors exceeded 5%. To diagnose cytomegalovirus status from the catalog of TCR beta chain sequences, a statistical classification framework was built. V and J gene assignment, in a later analysis, came from comparing TCR nucleotide sequences with IMGT/GENE-DB human TR gene sequences. In a later analysis, CDR3 sequences and most-parsimonious VDJ recombination scenarios were assigned using the TCRdist pipeline. In a later analysis, every TCR beta chain was defined by the combination of its CDR3 amino acid sequence and its V-gene family, and reads without a unique V-gene family were dropped. In a later analysis, 450 to 600 highly shared, low-generation-probability nucleotide sequences were removed to address suspected cross-contamination and a sequencing artifact. In a later analysis, a clonal expansion index for each public chain was calculated from normalized within-repertoire ranks of inferred template counts. In a later analysis, generation probabilities were computed using a VDJ recombination model fitted to out-of-frame rearrangements, and the results were checked against IGoR. In a later analysis, hypergeometric tests were used to score TCR-TCR, TCR-HLA and TCR-CMV co-occurrence, with a repertoire-size bias correction applied to TCR pairs. In a later analysis, false discovery rates were estimated by permuting HLA or CMV assignments 20 times. In a later analysis, co-occurring TCRs were grouped using DBSCAN, and TCRdist sequence similarity was added for clustering within HLA-allele-positive subsets. Repertoires with fewer than 30,000 or more than 120,000 public chains, plus five repertoires with anomalous nucleotide sharing, were excluded from co-occurrence clustering. The source is immuneACCESS, and TCRdb retained only in-frame sequences with V and J called. Part of the clones is not carried over; for the studies checked, unresolved V genes explain less than half of this, and the remainder is unexplained. V, J and clone size were drawn from that table, and D and trimming were deduced from the DNA. The sample yields around 150,000 clones; approximately 77% were counted once. The ten largest make up around 1.3% of the sample.

The sequence was collected from a woman aged 40 to 55 in good health and CMV-seronegative. Input material: PBMCs.

The sequenced DNA: TGTGCCAGCAGAGACAGGGGTAATGGCTACACCTTC. The translation is CASRDRGNGYTF. The chain links TRBV2 with TRBJ1-2, with TRBD1 identical over 8 junction bases. Ends trimmed: V by 6 bases, J by 6 bases; bases unmatched to a gene: 3. Reading the germline V gene gives CDR1 SNHLY and CDR2 FYNNEI. Its CDR3 holds 12 amino acids, cysteine through phenylalanine. This entry keeps only the CDR3 DNA: 36 bases, framed from base 1.